This T cell receptor beta chain was sequenced during a study of blood T cell repertoires in COVID-19. Clones were sequenced by immunoSEQ multiplex PCR, and TCRdb holds only the in-frame ones, with some missing. The table records about 350,000 clones, 87% of them present only once. Germline V gene lookup returns CDR1 LGHDT and CDR2 YNNKEL (reference sequence). Trimming removed 9 bases from V and 2 bases from J; junction bases left unmatched: 4. The CDR3 runs 13 residues. This clone appeared a single time. The study recruited people aged about 18 to 90 years across roughly 23 US areas. Sequencing input: PBMCs or T cells enriched from blood (not recorded which). The chain has TRBV3-1 (or the pseudogene TRBV3-2) and TRBJ2-7; 10 nucleotides line up with TRBD2. The clonotype was recovered from a woman in her thirties who had recovered from COVID-19. CDR3 loop: CASRTSGTYEQYF. The DNA of the CDR3 is TGTGCCAGTAGGACTAGCGGTACCTACGAGCAGTACTTC.